This T cell receptor beta chain was obtained from a study of cytomegalovirus exposure and HLA in healthy donors. The PCR used 60 Vbeta and 13 Jbeta primers. Only in-frame clones appear in the TCRdb table, and some are missing; sequencing was by immunoSEQ multiplex PCR. Of around 190,000 clones in the sample, 60% to 85% were seen once. Each donor was nominally healthy when sampled (though unrecorded immune exposures were likely). With respect to this clone: Its antigen is unidentified.

Overall study results and limits: Compared with the approximately 680-donor mean, an Asian-associated ancestry cluster reportedly had fewer N-insertions, according to a later analysis.

Germline V gene lookup returns CDR1 SGDLS and CDR2 YYNGEE. The ends lost 3 bases at V and 3 bases at J; junction bases unmatched: 15. This CDR3 is 18 amino acids long. The origin of this receptor is a woman aged 40 to 55 in good health and CMV-seronegative. The chain uses TRBV9 and TRBJ1-1; 9 positions match TRBD1. The sample comprised PBMCs. CDR3 sequence reads: CASSATGSGQGFDTEAFF. The CDR3 nucleotides are TGTGCCAGCAGCGCCACCGGGTCCGGACAGGGGTTTGACACTGAAGCTTTCTTT.